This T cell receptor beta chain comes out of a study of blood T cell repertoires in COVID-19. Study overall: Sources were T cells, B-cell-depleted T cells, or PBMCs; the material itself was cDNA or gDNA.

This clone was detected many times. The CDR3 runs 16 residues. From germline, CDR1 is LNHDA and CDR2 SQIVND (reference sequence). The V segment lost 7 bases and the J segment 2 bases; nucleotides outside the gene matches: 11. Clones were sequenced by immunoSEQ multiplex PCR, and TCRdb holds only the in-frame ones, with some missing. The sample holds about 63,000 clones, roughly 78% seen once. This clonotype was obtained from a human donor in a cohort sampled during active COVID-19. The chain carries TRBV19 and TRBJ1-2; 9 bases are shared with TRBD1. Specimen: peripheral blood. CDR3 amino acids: CASIPLTGGRNYGYTF. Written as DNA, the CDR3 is TGTGCCAGTATCCCCCTTACAGGGGGCCGAAACTATGGCTACACCTTC.